These 12 T cell receptor beta chains share one sample of origin, sequenced in a study of T cells in Graves' hyperthyroidism and ophthalmopathy. TCR beta CDR3 region amplification was performed from RNA transcripts. HTBI primers drove first-round RT-PCR of the TCR CDR3. In TCRdb, the multiplex PCR reads were re-called with MiXCR into one record per CDR3 protein. The sample lists a few hundred thousand distinct CDR3 sequences, roughly 15% occurring once. The sequenced sample consisted of blood. Receptors originate from a woman aged 25 to 39 with Graves' ophthalmopathy.

This clonotype was found a few times. The chain is built from TRBV7-2 and TRBJ2-7, with D perhaps TRBD1 or TRBD2 (6 bases each). CDR1 SGHTA and CDR2 FQGNSA come from the germline V gene. The CDR3 length is 14 residues. Trimming shortened V by 4 bases and J by 2 bases, and 12 bases separated the two germline ends. The CDR3 nucleotides read TGTGCCAGCAGCTCCCCCGGGGGCGCCTACGAGCAGTACTTC. As protein: CASSSPGGAYEQYF.

There are many counts of this clonotype. J is TRBJ1-1 and V is TRBV5-5; D may be TRBD1 (6 bases). V was shortened by 4 bases and J by 5 bases, with 15 bases between the two germline ends. The CDR3 is 14 residues long. CDR1 and CDR2 (germline): SGHKS, YYEKEE (reference sequence). This CDR3 reads CASSQGIYSTEAFF. The CDR3 region has the DNA TGTGCCAGCAGCCAGGGGATATATAGTACTGAAGCTTTCTTT.

Many counts were recorded for this clonotype. The rearrangement links TRBV24-1 to TRBJ1-5; TRBD1 matches 8 bases. The CDR3 totals 14 residues. The J segment lost 7 bases and the V segment lost 4 bases, leaving 5 bases of the junction unmatched. Per germline, CDR1 KGHDR and CDR2 SFDVKD. The CDR3 region has the DNA TGTGCCACCAGTGAGGCAGGGGGCCACCAGCCCCAGCATTTT. Protein sequence: CATSEAGGHQPQHF.

This clonotype was found many times. This chain connects TRBV2 to TRBJ2-3; TRBD1 is a possible D gene (6 bases). Germline V gives CDR1 SNHLY, CDR2 FYNNEI. The ends were cut back, 7 bases at V and 4 bases at J, with 12 bases in the middle. The CDR3 consists of 13 residues. The DNA for the CDR3 is TGTGCCAGCAAGGGGGTTCTCTCAGATACGCAGTATTTT. Translated, it gives CASKGVLSDTQYF.

The chain combines TRBV6-5 with TRBJ2-1; 9 bases align to TRBD2. The CDR3 has 16 amino acids. The V gene's germline CDR1 is MNHEY and CDR2 SVGAGI. Unmatched junction bases numbered 8, after V lost 2 bases and J lost 6 bases. Here the CDR3 DNA reads TGTGCCAGCAGTTACGTGATTGGCGGGGGGGCCAATGAGCAGTTCTTC. Residues: CASSYVIGGGANEQFF.

This clonotype was seen at least ten times. The J gene is TRBJ1-1, the V gene TRBV6-1, with TRBD1 matching 12 bases. Germline V gene sequence: CDR1 MNHNS, CDR2 SASEGT. The length of the CDR3 is 16 residues. J lost 4 bases, V lost 6 bases, and 9 bases had no gene match. The CDR3 sequence is CASRPGGQGAGTEAFF. The CDR3 DNA reads as TGTGCCAGCAGACCAGGGGGACAGGGGGCTGGCACTGAAGCTTTCTTT.

This clonotype has a count of ten or more. The chain uses TRBV20-1 and TRBJ1-1; 7 nucleotides agree with TRBD1. V lost 4 bases, J lost 0 bases, and 8 bases stayed unmatched. Germline V gene lookup returns CDR1 DFQATT and CDR2 SNEGSKA (reference sequence). This CDR3 is built from 15 residues. The CDR3 nucleotides are TGCAGTGCTAAAGGGACAGCCAGACTGAACACTGAAGCTTTCTTT. Translating gives CSAKGTARLNTEAFF.

The chain combines TRBV11-2 with TRBJ2-1; 8 bases fit TRBD2. Trimming cost V 11 bases and J 4 bases; bases outside gene matches: 1. The CDR3 is made up of 11 amino acids. From germline, CDR1 is SGHAT and CDR2 FQNNGV. For the CDR3, the DNA is TGTGCCGTAGCGGGGTACAATGAGCAGTTCTTC. Its protein is CAVAGYNEQFF.

This clonotype showed up many times. The rearrangement uses TRBV7-2 and TRBJ2-3; D is uncertain. Germline V gives CDR1 SGHTA, CDR2 FQGNSA. The CDR3 is made up of 14 amino acids. Trimming removed 1 base from V and 0 bases from J, with 5 bases in between. The CDR3: CASSLDGSTDTQYF. The CDR3 DNA is TGTGCCAGCAGCTTAGATGGTAGCACAGATACGCAGTATTTT.

Note on this clonotype: Relative to the germline gene, one junction end is altered; a read error may explain this. Written as DNA, the CDR3 is TGTCCCACCAGCGAGGGGCAGGGTTATAGCAATCAGCCCCAGCATTTT. This sequence encodes CPTSEGQGYSNQPQHF. This sequence joins TRBV15 and TRBJ1-5; a possible D gene is TRBD1 (5 bases). The CDR3 loop spans 16 amino acids. Germline V CDR1 and CDR2: LNHNV, YYDKDF (reference sequence).

This clonotype appeared many times. The genes are TRBV28 and TRBJ1-1; weak D call: TRBD1 (5 bases). The CDR3 length is 10 residues. V was pared by 7 bases and J by 7 bases, with 7 bases between. Germline CDR1 and CDR2: MDHEN and SYDVKM. CDR3 region: CASKRGEAFF. The CDR3 DNA sequence: TGTGCCAGCAAAAGGGGTGAAGCTTTCTTT.

This clonotype was picked up a small number of times. The chain couples TRBV7-9 to TRBJ2-7, with a possible D match to TRBD1 (5 bases). Germline CDR1 and CDR2: SEHNR and FQNEAQ (reference sequence). The CDR3 loop spans 14 amino acids. V lost 1 base and J lost 7, with 14 bases in between. The CDR3: CASSLGKGVREQYF. CDR3 DNA sequence: TGTGCCAGCAGCTTAGGTAAAGGGGTGAGAGAGCAGTACTTC.